This T cell receptor beta chain originates from a study of blood T cell repertoires in COVID-19. The overall study: Italy, Spain and the United States were the sources of the convalescent and acute COVID-19 samples. Sources were T cells, B-cell-depleted T cells, or PBMCs; the material itself was cDNA or gDNA.

Cohorts were based on clinical histories the participants reported. Recovered status in Cohort 3 required two negative PCRs, clearance, or symptom resolution. The CDR3 runs to 15 residues. Germline lookup yields CDR1 SGHTA and CDR2 FQGNSA. Trimming pared 7 bases from V and 0 bases from J, leaving 10 bases between. Measured with immunoSEQ multiplex PCR; TCRdb has only the in-frame clones, and not every one. The table includes about 250,000 clones, around 86% detected once. Sequencing was carried out using PBMCs or T cells enriched from blood (not recorded which). The rearrangement joins TRBV7-2 to TRBJ2-6, with D tentatively TRBD1 (6 bases). This sequence originates from a man between 40 and 49 years old who had recovered from COVID-19. CDR3 nucleotides: TGTGCCAGCACCGTCAGGGGCTCTGGGGCCAACGTCCTGACTTTC. The encoded protein is CASTVRGSGANVLTF.